The source of this T cell receptor (beta chain) is a study of cytomegalovirus exposure and HLA in healthy donors. Overall study findings and caveats: In a later analysis, HLA-associated beta chains showed higher expansion and lower generation probabilities than comparable chains. Presence/absence analyses assumed roughly uniform sequencing depth across donors, which may not hold. TCR beta sequences numbering around 15,000 were associated with HLA alleles at 0.05 false discovery rate in a later analysis.

Concerning this clone itself: Its antigen remains unknown.

Per the germline V gene, CDR1 is SGHDT and CDR2 is YYEEEE. The CDR3 sequence is 18 residues long. V trimming: 0 bases; J trimming: 5 bases; junction bases outside the gene matches: 11. These donors, healthy bone marrow donors, were studied. The PCR contained 60 Vbeta and 13 Jbeta primers. Profiling relied on immunoSEQ multiplex PCR, and the TCRdb table lists in-frame clones only, not all of them. Here the sample spans some 150,000 clones, 77% being singletons. The V and J genes are TRBV5-6 and TRBJ2-5; 12 positions agree with TRBD1. The clonotype originates from a woman between 40 and 55 years old in good health and CMV-seronegative. The sequenced sample consisted of PBMCs. CDR3 bases: TGTGCCAGCAGCTTGGGGTTTACGGGACAGGGGGCTTGGGAGACCCAGTACTTC. It codes for CASSLGFTGQGAWETQYF. Using reference TRBV5-6 and TRBJ2-5 for the parts outside the CDR3, the full variable domain is DAGVTQSPTHLIKTRGQQVTLRCSPKSGHDTVSWYQQALGQGPQFIFQYYEEEERQRGNFPDRFSGHQFPNYSSELNVNALLLGDSALYLCASSLGFTGQGAWETQYFGPGTRLLVL.